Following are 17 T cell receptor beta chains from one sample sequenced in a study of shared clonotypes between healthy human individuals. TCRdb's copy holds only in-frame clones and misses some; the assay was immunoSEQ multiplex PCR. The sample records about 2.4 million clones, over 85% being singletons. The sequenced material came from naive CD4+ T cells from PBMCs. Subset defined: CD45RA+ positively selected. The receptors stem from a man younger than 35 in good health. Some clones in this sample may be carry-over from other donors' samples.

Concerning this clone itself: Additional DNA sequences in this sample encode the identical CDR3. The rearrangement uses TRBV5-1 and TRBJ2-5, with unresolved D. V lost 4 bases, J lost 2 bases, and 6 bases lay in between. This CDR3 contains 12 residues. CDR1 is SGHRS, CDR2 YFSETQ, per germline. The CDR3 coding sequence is TGCGCCAGCAGCCTGGGGCAAGAGACCCAGTACTTC. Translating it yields CASSLGQETQYF.

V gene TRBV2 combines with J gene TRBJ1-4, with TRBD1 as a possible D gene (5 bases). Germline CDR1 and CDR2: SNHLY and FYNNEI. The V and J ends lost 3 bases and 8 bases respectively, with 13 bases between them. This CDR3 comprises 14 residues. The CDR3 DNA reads TGTGCCAGCAGTGACGGTGGGGCGCGGGAAAAACTGTTTTTT. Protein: CASSDGGAREKLFF.

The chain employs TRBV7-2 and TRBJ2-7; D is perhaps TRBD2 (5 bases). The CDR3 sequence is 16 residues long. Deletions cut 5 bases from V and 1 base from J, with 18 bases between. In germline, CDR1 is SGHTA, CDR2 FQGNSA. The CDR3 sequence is CASSLTSGWESYEQYF. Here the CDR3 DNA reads TGTGCCAGCAGCCTCACTAGTGGTTGGGAATCCTACGAGCAGTACTTC.

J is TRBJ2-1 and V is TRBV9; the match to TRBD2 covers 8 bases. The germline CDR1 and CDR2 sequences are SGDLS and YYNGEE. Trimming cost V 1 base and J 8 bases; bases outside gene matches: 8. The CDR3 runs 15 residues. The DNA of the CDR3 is TGTGCCAGCAGCGTATCGGCGGGAGGCCCCCATGAGCAGTTCTTC. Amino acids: CASSVSAGGPHEQFF.

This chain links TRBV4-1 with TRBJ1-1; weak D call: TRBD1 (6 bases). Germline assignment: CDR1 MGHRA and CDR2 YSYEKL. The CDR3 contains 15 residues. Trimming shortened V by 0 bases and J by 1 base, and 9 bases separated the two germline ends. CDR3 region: CASSQDIGGNTEAFF. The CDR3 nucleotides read TGCGCCAGCAGCCAAGATATAGGGGGGAACACTGAAGCTTTCTTT.

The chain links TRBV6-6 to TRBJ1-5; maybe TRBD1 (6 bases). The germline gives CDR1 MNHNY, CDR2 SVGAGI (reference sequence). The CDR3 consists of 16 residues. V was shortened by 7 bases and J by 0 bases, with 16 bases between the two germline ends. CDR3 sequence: CASKESRRGSNQPQHF. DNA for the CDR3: TGTGCCAGCAAAGAAAGCCGCAGGGGTAGCAATCAGCCCCAGCATTTT.

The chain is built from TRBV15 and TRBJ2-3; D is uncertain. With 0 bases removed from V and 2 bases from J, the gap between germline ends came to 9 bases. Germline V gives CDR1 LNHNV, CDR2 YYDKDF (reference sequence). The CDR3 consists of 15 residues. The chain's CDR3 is CATSRDPLDTDTQYF. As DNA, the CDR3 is TGTGCCACCAGCAGAGATCCCCTCGACACAGATACGCAGTATTTT.

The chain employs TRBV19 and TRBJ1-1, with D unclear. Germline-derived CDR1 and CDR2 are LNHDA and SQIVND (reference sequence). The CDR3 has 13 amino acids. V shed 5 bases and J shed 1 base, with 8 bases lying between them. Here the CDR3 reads CASSVKRNTEAFF. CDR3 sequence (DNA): TGTGCCAGTAGTGTGAAAAGGAACACTGAAGCTTTCTTT.

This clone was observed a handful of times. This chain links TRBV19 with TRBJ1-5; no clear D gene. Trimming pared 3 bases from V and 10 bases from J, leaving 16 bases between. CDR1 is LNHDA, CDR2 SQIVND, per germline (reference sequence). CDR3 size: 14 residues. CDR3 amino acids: CASSISGRSKPQHF. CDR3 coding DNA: TGTGCCAGTAGTATTTCGGGGAGATCAAAACCCCAGCATTTT.

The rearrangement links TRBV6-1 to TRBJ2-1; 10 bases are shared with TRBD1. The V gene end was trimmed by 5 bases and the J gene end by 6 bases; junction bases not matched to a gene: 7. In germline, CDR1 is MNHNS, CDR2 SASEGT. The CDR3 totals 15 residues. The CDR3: CASSWTGGGPNEQFF. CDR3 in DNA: TGTGCCAGCAGTTGGACAGGGGGTGGACCCAATGAGCAGTTCTTC.

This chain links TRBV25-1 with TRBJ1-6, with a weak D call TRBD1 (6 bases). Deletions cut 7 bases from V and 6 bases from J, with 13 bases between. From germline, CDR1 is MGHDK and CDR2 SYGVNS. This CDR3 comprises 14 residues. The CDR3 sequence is CASTPGTSNSPLHF. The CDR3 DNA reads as TGTGCCAGCACCCCCGGGACATCTAATTCACCCCTCCACTTT.

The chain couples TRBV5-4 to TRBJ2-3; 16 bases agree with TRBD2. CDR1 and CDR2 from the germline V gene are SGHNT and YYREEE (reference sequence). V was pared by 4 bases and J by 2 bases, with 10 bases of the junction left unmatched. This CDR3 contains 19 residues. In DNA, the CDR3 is TGTGCCAGCAGCCCAGTACCGGGACTAGCGGGAGGGGACACAGATACGCAGTATTTT. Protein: CASSPVPGLAGGDTDTQYF.

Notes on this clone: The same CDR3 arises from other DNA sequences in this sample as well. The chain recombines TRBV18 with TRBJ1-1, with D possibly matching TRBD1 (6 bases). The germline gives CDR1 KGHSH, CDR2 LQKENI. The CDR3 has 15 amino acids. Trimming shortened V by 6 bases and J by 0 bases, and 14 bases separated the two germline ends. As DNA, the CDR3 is TGTGCCAGCTCCCCCGGACAGCAAATGAACACTGAAGCTTTCTTT. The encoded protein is CASSPGQQMNTEAFF.

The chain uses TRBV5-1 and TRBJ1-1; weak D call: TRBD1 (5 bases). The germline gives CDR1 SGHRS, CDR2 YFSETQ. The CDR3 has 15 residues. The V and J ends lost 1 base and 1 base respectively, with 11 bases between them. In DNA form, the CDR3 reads TGCGCCAGCAGCTTGTACGGGGGGAAGAACACTGAAGCTTTCTTT. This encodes CASSLYGGKNTEAFF.

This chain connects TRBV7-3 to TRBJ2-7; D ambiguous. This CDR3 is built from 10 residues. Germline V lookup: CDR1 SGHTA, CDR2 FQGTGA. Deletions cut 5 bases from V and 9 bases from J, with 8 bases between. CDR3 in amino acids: CASSPSGQYF. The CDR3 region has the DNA TGTGCCAGCAGCCCATCGGGGCAGTACTTC.

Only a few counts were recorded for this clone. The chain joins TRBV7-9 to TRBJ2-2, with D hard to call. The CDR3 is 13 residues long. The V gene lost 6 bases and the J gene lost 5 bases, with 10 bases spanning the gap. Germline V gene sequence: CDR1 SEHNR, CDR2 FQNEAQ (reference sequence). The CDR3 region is CASRKRGTGELFF. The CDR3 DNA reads TGTGCCAGCAGGAAACGAGGAACCGGGGAGCTGTTTTTT. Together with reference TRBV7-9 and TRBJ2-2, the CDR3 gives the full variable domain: DTGVSQNPRHKITKRGQNVTFRCDPISEHNRLYWYRQTLGQGPEFLTYFQNEAQLEKSRLLSDRFSAERPKGSFSTLEIQRTEQGDSAMYLCASRKRGTGELFFGEGSRLTVL.

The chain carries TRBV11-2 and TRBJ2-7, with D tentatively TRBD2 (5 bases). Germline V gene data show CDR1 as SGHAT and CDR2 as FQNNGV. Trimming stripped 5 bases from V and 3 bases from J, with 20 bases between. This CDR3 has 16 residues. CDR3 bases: TGTGCCAGCAGCCACAGCCTTGGCCGGGGAGACTACGAGCAGTACTTC. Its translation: CASSHSLGRGDYEQYF.